This is a list of T cell receptor beta chains from one sample in a study of identical twins. TCRdb independently ran MiXCR on the 5' RACE reads; one entry per CDR3 protein. This sample carries 250,000 or so distinct CDR3 sequences, about 8.9% of them seen once, and the ten largest clones take around 3%. A further study also used this sample, focusing on yellow fever vaccine responses in identical twins.

Sequenced: CD8+ T cells sorted from blood. Source of these receptors: a woman aged 18-35 years in good health. CDR3s leave out the opening cysteine and the closing phenylalanine or tryptophan. Each record gives: J gene, V gene, clone size, CDR3 protein. Size is omitted from some rows. Given values are once, few, many or a class for expanded clones.

>TRBJ2-5|TRBV6-5|-
ASSYSPGQIKETQY
>TRBJ2-3|TRBV20-1|many
SAKPLAGGTDTQY
>TRBJ2-3|TRBV6-1|-
ASTRASISGGTDTQY
>TRBJ2-7|TRBV29-1|many
SVEAPDEDYEQY
>TRBJ2-7|TRBV7-9|-
ASSSGTRYEQY
>TRBJ2-1|TRBV14|-
ASSPGGVGNEQF
>TRBJ1-2|TRBV5-6|-
ASSLAAGITLFYGYT
>TRBJ2-7|TRBV27|-
ASTQGAGEQY
>TRBJ2-3|TRBV28|many
ASSFSGATDTQY
>TRBJ2-1|TRBV4-1|many
ASSQSTGTSGYNEQF
>TRBJ2-2|TRBV7-9|few
ASSWNLDFQDTGELF
>TRBJ2-7|TRBV10-3|many
AISESTARLAYEQY
>TRBJ2-1|TRBV10-3|many
AISESIASGGTGRNEQF
>TRBJ1-5|TRBV12-3/TRBV12-4|many
ASSATNPNQPQH
>TRBJ2-5|TRBV7-3|-
ASSSGGGALQETQY
>TRBJ2-3|TRBV7-6|many
ASSSRTGLPDTQY
>TRBJ2-7|TRBV7-2|-
ASSLFVGTYEQY
>TRBJ2-3|TRBV28|few
ASSTPGTLGDTQY
>TRBJ2-1|TRBV29-1|few
SVTALDNEQF
>TRBJ1-1|TRBV3-1|few
ASSQWTGMRTEAF
>TRBJ2-1|TRBV3-1|few
ASSQPGLAPEQF
>TRBJ2-1|TRBV15|few
ATSRSQVNEQF
>TRBJ2-5|TRBV6-1|few
ASSLQGPWYQETQY
>TRBJ2-5|TRBV6-1|few
ASSPLAGEIWETQY
>TRBJ2-6|TRBV7-8|-
ASSYQGAGGPGANVLT
>TRBJ2-1|TRBV7-9|medium-sized
ASSLTGTGNNEQF
>TRBJ2-7|TRBV5-1|many
ASSPGEDGYYEQY
>TRBJ2-5|TRBV6-5|few
ASSYSGQPSETQY
>TRBJ2-7|TRBV7-2|few
ASIQGEVFYEQY
>TRBJ2-7|TRBV14|few
ASSQVSGTGVHEQY
>TRBJ2-3|TRBV28|-
ASSLFIRGRGQDTQY
>TRBJ2-3|TRBV4-1|-
ASSMEPESRDTQY
>TRBJ2-5|TRBV7-9|few
ASSSLRRLEGAETQY
>TRBJ1-1|TRBV4-3|-
ASSQDRGIFYTEAF
>TRBJ2-3|TRBV7-9|many
ASSLLTDTQY
>TRBJ2-7|TRBV12-3/TRBV12-4|-
ASTLGPHSYEQY
>TRBJ1-5|TRBV2|once
ASSEWRQGALRSNQPQH
>TRBJ2-1|TRBV27|-
ASSVDRAAYNEQF
>TRBJ2-1|TRBV28|-
ASSFAFRAVPNNEQF
>TRBJ2-7|TRBV29-1|few
SVVTSPSYEQY
>TRBJ2-1|TRBV7-2|-
ASSMGLNEQF
>TRBJ2-1|TRBV5-6|-
ASSQNDNEQF
>TRBJ2-7|TRBV7-9|-
ASSLTASLEQY
>TRBJ2-7|TRBV7-2|-
ASSPGVFYEQY
>TRBJ2-3|TRBV29-1|many
SVLLADTDTQY
>TRBJ2-7|TRBV7-2|-
ASRPGLALEQY
>TRBJ2-1|TRBV27|few
ASSLGQGRYNEQF
>TRBJ2-5|TRBV7-9|-
ASSPGTLETQY
>TRBJ2-5|TRBV9|few
ASSPFHVGGQGKGTQY
>TRBJ2-7|TRBV27|-
ASSPKDGGPYEQY
>TRBJ2-1|TRBV5-1|-
ASSLEQGDYNEQF
>TRBJ2-3|TRBV7-9|few
ASSGRDTGLGTDTQY
>TRBJ2-5|TRBV6-5|-
ASSYSDPHQETQY
>TRBJ2-7|TRBV10-3|many
AISFSPPGSTAEYYEQY
>TRBJ1-1|TRBV12-3/TRBV12-4|-
ASTLGITEAF